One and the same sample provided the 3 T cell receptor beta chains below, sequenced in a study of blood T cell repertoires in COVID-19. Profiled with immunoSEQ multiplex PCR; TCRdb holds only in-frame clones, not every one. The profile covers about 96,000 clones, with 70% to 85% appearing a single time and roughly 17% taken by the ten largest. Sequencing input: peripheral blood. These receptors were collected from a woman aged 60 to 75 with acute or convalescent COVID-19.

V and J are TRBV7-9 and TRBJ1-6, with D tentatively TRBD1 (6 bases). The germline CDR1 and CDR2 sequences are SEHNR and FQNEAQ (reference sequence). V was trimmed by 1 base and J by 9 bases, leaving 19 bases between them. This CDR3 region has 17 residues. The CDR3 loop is CASSLVGGIGGGSPLHF. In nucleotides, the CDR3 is TGTGCCAGCAGCTTAGTTGGGGGAATTGGGGGCGGTTCACCCCTCCACTTT. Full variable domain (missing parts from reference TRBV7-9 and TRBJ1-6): DTGVSQNPRHKITKRGQNVTFRCDPISEHNRLYWYRQTLGQGPEFLTYFQNEAQLEKSRLLSDRFSAERPKGSFSTLEIQRTEQGDSAMYLCASSLVGGIGGGSPLHFGNGTRLTVT.

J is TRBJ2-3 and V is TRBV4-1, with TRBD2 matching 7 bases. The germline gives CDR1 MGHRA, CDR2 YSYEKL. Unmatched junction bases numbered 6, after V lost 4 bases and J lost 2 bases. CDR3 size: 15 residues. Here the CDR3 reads CASSRTGTNTDTQYF. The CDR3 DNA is TGCGCCAGCAGCCGTACCGGGACTAACACAGATACGCAGTATTTT.

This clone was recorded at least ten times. CDR3 nucleotides: TGTGCCAGCAAAACTAGCGGGGAAGCCTACGAGCAGTACTTC. Residues: CASKTSGEAYEQYF. The chain recombines TRBV6-4 with TRBJ2-7, with TRBD2 matching 10 bases. The V and J ends lost 7 bases and 2 bases, in that order; junction bases with no gene match: 5. Germline V gene lookup returns CDR1 MRHNA and CDR2 SNTAGT. This CDR3 is built from 14 residues.